The rows below give T cell receptor beta chains drawn from one sample of a study of blood T cell repertoires in COVID-19. Some clones are missing from TCRdb's copy, which holds only in-frame ones; the method was immunoSEQ multiplex PCR. The data hold roughly 180,000 clones, with roughly 80% observed a single time. The sample comprised PBMCs or T cells enriched from blood (not recorded which). The receptors originated from a woman between 40 and 55 years old with acute COVID-19. Each CDR3 is given with its conserved first and last residue. D genes are given only for firm matches. Clone size is stated in some rows and not others, as once, few, many or a class when expanded.

V gene	J gene	D gene	CDR3 length	clone size	CDR3 protein	CDR3 DNA
TRBV7-9	TRBJ2-3	TRBD2	19	NA	CASSLSPSGGGPVTRTQYF	TGTGCCAGCAGCTTATCCCCAAGTGGCGGGGGGCCCGTTACGAGGACGCAGTATTTT
TRBV18	TRBJ1-2	TRBD1	16	NA	CASSRPGTGVVYGYTF	TGTGCCAGCTCGCGACCAGGGACAGGGGTGGTCTATGGCTACACCTTC
TRBV30	TRBJ2-3	TRBD2	17	few	CAWSSPSLAGRLDTQYF	TGTGCCTGGAGTTCACCCTCTCTAGCGGGAAGACTAGATACGCAGTATTTT
TRBV2	TRBJ1-5	TRBD1	17	NA	CASSTSGQVYSNQPQHF	TGTGCCAGCAGCACCTCAGGACAGGTCTATAGCAATCAGCCCCAGCATTTT
TRBV10-1	TRBJ2-1	TRBD2	16	NA	CASSDGAGGPRNEQFF	TGCGCCAGCAGTGATGGAGCGGGAGGGCCTAGGAATGAGCAGTTCTTC
TRBV27	TRBJ1-2	NA	15	NA	CASSSIGQANYGYTF	TGTGCCAGCAGTTCCATAGGACAAGCTAACTATGGCTACACCTTC
TRBV11-3	TRBJ2-5	TRBD2	15	NA	CASSLGGGRQETQYF	TGTGCCAGCAGCTTAGGCGGCGGGAGGCAGGAGACCCAGTACTTC
TRBV2	TRBJ2-1	NA	14	few	CASKDIRSYNEQFF	TGTGCCAGCAAGGACATCCGCTCCTACAATGAGCAGTTCTTC
TRBV5-3	TRBJ1-5	NA	15	NA	CARSLGGEGNQPQHF	TGTGCCAGAAGCTTGGGAGGAGAGGGCAATCAGCCCCAGCATTTT
TRBV7-8	TRBJ2-1	TRBD2	15	NA	CASSLTSGTYNEQFF	TGTGCCAGCAGCTTGACTAGCGGTACCTACAATGAGCAGTTCTTC
TRBV18	TRBJ2-5	TRBD2	16	NA	CASSLGLAGGRETQYF	TGTGCCAGCTCACTCGGACTAGCGGGAGGAAGAGAGACCCAGTACTTC
TRBV7-9	TRBJ2-7	TRBD2	18	NA	CASSLAAGGPESRYEQYF	TGTGCCAGCAGCTTAGCAGCGGGAGGGCCGGAAAGTCGCTACGAGCAGTACTTC
TRBV3-1/TRBV3-2	TRBJ2-1	NA	14	NA	CASSRRDTYNEQFF	TGTGCCAGCAGCCGCCGGGACACCTACAATGAGCAGTTCTTC
TRBV4-2	TRBJ2-5	TRBD2	15	NA	CASSQGREGWETQYF	TGTGCCAGCAGCCAAGGTCGGGAGGGGTGGGAGACCCAGTACTTC
TRBV2	TRBJ2-5	TRBD1	16	NA	CASSEAPLGQGETQYF	TGTGCCAGCAGTGAAGCGCCGTTGGGACAGGGAGAGACCCAGTACTTC
TRBV13	TRBJ2-1	NA	17	NA	CASSLLTSSYSPNEQFF	TGTGCCAGCAGCTTATTAACGTCTTCATATAGCCCCAATGAGCAGTTCTTC
TRBV9	TRBJ1-2	NA	16	few	CASSVEVVGDYYGYTF	TGTGCCAGCAGCGTAGAAGTGGTTGGGGACTACTATGGCTACACCTTC
TRBV6-2/TRBV6-3	TRBJ2-7	TRBD1	17	NA	CASSYASLTGETYEQYF	TGTGCCAGCAGTTACGCCTCCCTGACAGGGGAGACCTACGAGCAGTACTTC
TRBV12-5	TRBJ2-3	NA	16	NA	CASGLVRSSGTDTQYF	TGTGCTAGTGGTTTGGTAAGGTCTAGTGGTACAGATACGCAGTATTTT
TRBV6-5	TRBJ1-2	TRBD1	14	NA	CASRMDRFVSGYTF	TGTGCCAGCAGGATGGACAGGTTCGTCTCTGGCTACACCTTC
TRBV19	TRBJ1-5	TRBD1	15	NA	CASSIQGQGNQPQHF	TGTGCCAGTAGTATTCAGGGACAGGGCAATCAGCCCCAGCATTTT
TRBV15	TRBJ2-4	NA	18	NA	CATSREVRPKLAKNIQYF	TGTGCCACCAGCAGAGAGGTACGCCCTAAACTAGCCAAAAACATTCAGTACTTC
TRBV11-2	TRBJ2-5	TRBD2	17	NA	CASSLDDGVAGYETQYF	TGTGCCAGCAGCTTAGATGATGGGGTAGCGGGATACGAGACCCAGTACTTC
TRBV5-4	TRBJ2-1	NA	13	NA	CASSLTESNEQFF	TGTGCCAGCAGCTTGACCGAGAGCAATGAGCAGTTCTTC
TRBV7-2	TRBJ1-5	NA	15	NA	CASSLSVGVNQPQHF	TGTGCCAGCAGCTTAAGTGTAGGGGTGAATCAGCCCCAGCATTTT
TRBV5-1	TRBJ1-1	NA	14	many	CASSPSTGNTEAFF	TGCGCCAGCAGCCCCTCGACAGGGAACACTGAAGCTTTCTTT
TRBV27	TRBJ2-1	TRBD2	22	NA	CASSSFLRQVGRTSGGRNEQFF	TGTGCCAGCAGTTCCTTCCTGCGACAGGTCGGAAGGACTAGCGGGGGTAGAAATGAGCAGTTCTTC
TRBV18	TRBJ2-1	NA	15	NA	CASSTQRASYNEQFF	TGTGCCAGCTCAACTCAGCGGGCGTCCTACAATGAGCAGTTCTTC
TRBV5-6	TRBJ1-1	NA	13	NA	CASRRRGYTEAFF	TGTGCCAGCCGGCGTCGGGGTTACACTGAAGCTTTCTTT
TRBV19	TRBJ2-1	TRBD1	16	NA	CASSIDQGVSYNEQFF	TGTGCCAGTAGTATAGACCAGGGGGTTTCTTACAATGAGCAGTTCTTC
TRBV18	TRBJ2-1	TRBD2	14	NA	CASSPLAGLNEQFF	TGTGCCAGCTCACCGCTAGCGGGGCTCAATGAGCAGTTCTTC
TRBV6-4	TRBJ2-1	TRBD2	15	NA	CASSGAAGTGNEQFF	TGTGCCAGCAGTGGGGCAGCGGGAACTGGGAATGAGCAGTTCTTC
TRBV10-1	TRBJ2-3	NA	17	few	CASSEDASGDVTDTQYF	TGCGCCAGCAGTGAGGACGCCAGCGGAGACGTGACAGATACGCAGTATTTT
TRBV18	TRBJ2-3	NA	13	NA	CASSLGGTDTQYF	TGTGCCAGCTCACTCGGGGGCACAGATACGCAGTATTTT
TRBV5-1	TRBJ2-1	TRBD2	16	NA	CASSRNSGSAYNEQFF	TGCGCCAGCAGCCGTAACAGCGGGAGTGCCTACAATGAGCAGTTCTTC
TRBV6-1	TRBJ2-1	NA	16	NA	CASSDVLEGQGNEQFF	TGTGCCAGCAGTGATGTTTTGGAGGGCCAGGGCAATGAGCAGTTCTTC
TRBV6-1	TRBJ2-6	TRBD1	18	few	CASSVGQVFSSGANVLTF	TGTGCCAGCAGTGTAGGACAGGTCTTTAGCTCTGGGGCCAACGTCCTGACTTTC
TRBV7-2	TRBJ1-2	NA	13	few	CASSLAGGYGYTF	TGTGCCAGCAGCTTAGCCGGGGGCTATGGCTACACCTTC
TRBV2	TRBJ1-4	NA	13	NA	CASNWAGNEKLFF	TGTGCCAGCAATTGGGCAGGGAATGAAAAACTGTTTTTT
TRBV5-1	TRBJ1-1	NA	16	NA	CASSLGIDRINTEAFF	TGCGCCAGCAGCTTGGGGATTGACAGGATTAACACTGAAGCTTTCTTT
TRBV20-1	TRBJ1-6	TRBD1	16	NA	CSASVRPQGINSPLHF	TGCAGTGCTAGTGTCCGGCCACAGGGGATCAATTCACCCCTCCACTTT